This TCR beta chain is drawn from a study of blood T cell repertoires in COVID-19. Data came from immunoSEQ multiplex PCR; TCRdb stores just in-frame clones and leaves some out. The profile shows 22,000 or so clones, around 89% of them singletons. This CDR3 is built from 15 residues. J lost 5 bases, V lost 2 bases, and 7 bases had no gene match. The V gene's germline CDR1 is KGHSH and CDR2 LQKENI. V gene TRBV18 combines with J gene TRBJ2-5; 8 nucleotides agree with TRBD1. The sample taken for sequencing was peripheral blood. The receptor comes from a woman in her sixties with active COVID-19. The CDR3, as DNA: TGTGCCAGCTCACCAAGGACAGGGACGTCGGAGACCCAGTACTTC. Protein: CASSPRTGTSETQYF.